These 20 T cell receptor beta chains share one sample of origin, sequenced in a study of blood T cell repertoires in COVID-19. Profiling relied on immunoSEQ multiplex PCR, and the TCRdb table lists in-frame clones only, not all of them. Seen here are 300,000 to 450,000 clones, roughly 86% observed once, and the top ten hold roughly 10%. The specimen was peripheral blood. Receptors originate from a woman aged 25 to 39 with COVID-19, enrolled during active disease.

The CDR3 sequence: CASSLAPKGSSYNEQFF. In DNA form, the CDR3 reads TGTGCCAGCAGCTTAGCGCCGAAAGGGAGCTCCTACAATGAGCAGTTCTTC. The chain has TRBV7-2 and TRBJ2-1; weak D call: TRBD2 (5 bases). V was shortened by 0 bases and J by 0 bases, with 12 bases between the two germline ends. In germline, CDR1 is SGHTA, CDR2 FQGNSA. The CDR3 is made up of 17 amino acids.

The chain uses TRBV4-1 and TRBJ1-2; TRBD1 aligns across 9 bases. The junction had 4 bases not matched to a gene; V was cut back by 3 bases and J by 2 bases. Germline V lookup: CDR1 MGHRA, CDR2 YSYEKL. The CDR3 is 15 amino acids. CDR3 DNA sequence: TGCGCCAGCAGCCACGGACAGGGGAGGAACTATGGCTACACCTTC. It encodes CASSHGQGRNYGYTF.

The chain is built from TRBV27 and TRBJ2-3, with 8 bases identical to TRBD2. From germline, CDR1 is MNHEY and CDR2 SMNVEV (reference sequence). Trimming cost V 5 bases and J 10 bases; bases outside gene matches: 8. The length of the CDR3 is 13 residues. The CDR3 loop is CASSPDGGRSQYF. The CDR3 region has the DNA TGTGCCAGCAGTCCAGACGGCGGGAGGTCGCAGTATTTT.

This clone was detected only a few times. V is TRBV11-1 and J is TRBJ2-5; no firm D call. The V and J ends lost 5 bases and 0 bases respectively, with 4 bases between them. The CDR3 has 12 residues. The germline CDR1 and CDR2 sequences are SGHAT and FQDESV (reference sequence). The CDR3, as DNA: TGTGCCAGCAGCCGGGACCAAGAGACCCAGTACTTC. It translates to CASSRDQETQYF.

This clone was observed a few times. V usage is TRBV19 and J usage is TRBJ2-1, with 8 bases that match TRBD2. The CDR3 sequence is 14 residues long. CDR1 is LNHDA and CDR2 is SQIVND in the germline V gene (reference sequence). Trimming took 3 bases from V and 3 from J; bases not matched to a gene: 1. The CDR3 spells CASSILAGYNEQFF. CDR3 nucleotide sequence: TGTGCCAGTAGTATTCTAGCGGGCTACAATGAGCAGTTCTTC. Full variable domain (missing parts from reference TRBV19 and TRBJ2-1): DGGITQSPKYLFRKEGQNVTLSCEQNLNHDAMYWYRQDPGQGLRLIYYSQIVNDFQKGDIAEGYSVSREKKESFPLTVTSAQKNPTAFYLCASSILAGYNEQFFGPGTRLTVL.

The V call is TRBV28, the J call TRBJ1-5; 10 bases are a match to TRBD1. There are 15 residues in the CDR3. In germline, CDR1 is MDHEN, CDR2 SYDVKM. V was pared by 10 bases and J by 7 bases, with 13 bases of the junction left unmatched. CDR3 in amino acids: CANPPWDRGFQPQHF. The CDR3 DNA follows: TGTGCCAACCCACCCTGGGACAGGGGTTTCCAGCCCCAGCATTTT.

In this sample, this clone turned up once. The chain carries TRBV15 and TRBJ1-1; weak D call: TRBD1 (5 bases). The V and J ends lost 1 base and 6 bases respectively, with 6 bases between them. Germline V gene lookup returns CDR1 LNHNV and CDR2 YYDKDF (reference sequence). CDR3 size: 12 residues. The CDR3 DNA sequence: TGTGCCACCAGCAGAGCACAGGCTGAAGCTTTCTTT. This encodes CATSRAQAEAFF.

The gene calls are TRBV5-5 and TRBJ1-5; TRBD1 is a possible D gene (6 bases). The CDR3 extends over 14 amino acids. The V gene lost 4 bases and the J gene lost 7 bases, with 15 bases spanning the gap. Germline CDR1 and CDR2: SGHKS and YYEKEE (reference sequence). The CDR3 DNA follows: TGTGCCAGCAGCGTGGATGCAGGGGTCCAGCCCCAGCATTTT. This translates into CASSVDAGVQPQHF.

The chain links TRBV9 to TRBJ2-3, with a possible D match to TRBD1 (6 bases). Germline V lookup: CDR1 SGDLS, CDR2 YYNGEE. V gave up 0 bases and J gave up 6 bases, with 11 bases separating them. The CDR3 is 14 amino acids. CDR3 region: CASSVGHRADTQYF. The CDR3 DNA sequence: TGTGCCAGCAGCGTAGGGCACAGGGCGGATACGCAGTATTTT. Complete variable domain (other parts from reference TRBV9 and TRBJ2-3): DSGVTQTPKHLITATGQRVTLRCSPRSGDLSVYWYQQSLDQGLQFLIQYYNGEERAKGNILERFSAQQFPDLHSELNLSSLELGDSALYFCASSVGHRADTQYFGPGTRLTVL.

This chain links TRBV2 with TRBJ1-5; D gene unclear. The germline CDR1 and CDR2 sequences are SNHLY and FYNNEI. The CDR3 covers 15 residues. V gave up 2 bases and J gave up 2 bases, with 10 bases separating them. The CDR3 region is CASSENLGGNQPQHF. In DNA, the CDR3 is TGTGCCAGCAGTGAAAACCTCGGGGGCAATCAGCCCCAGCATTTT.

The chain is built from TRBV4-1 and TRBJ2-2, with D possibly matching TRBD2 (6 bases). This CDR3 comprises 16 residues. CDR1 is MGHRA and CDR2 is YSYEKL in the germline V gene. Trimming took off 1 base at V and 2 bases at J, with 11 bases between the two ends. The CDR3 DNA sequence: TGCGCCAGCAGCCAAGTCGGAGGGAGTAACACCGGGGAGCTGTTTTTT. Protein: CASSQVGGSNTGELFF.

This clone was seen only once. The genes are TRBV10-3 and TRBJ2-1, with 11 bases identical to TRBD2. V shed 10 bases, J shed 4 bases, and the junction held 9 bases outside the gene matches. Germline V gene sequence: CDR1 ENHRY, CDR2 SYGVKD. The CDR3 length is 15 residues. The CDR3: CASGPGLAEYNEQFF. The CDR3 bases are TGTGCCAGCGGACCGGGACTAGCGGAATACAATGAGCAGTTCTTC.

This clone occurred a few times. The rearrangement joins TRBV6-5 to TRBJ2-3; D is possibly TRBD1 (6 bases). V dropped 3 bases and J dropped 7 bases, with 11 bases sitting between them. Germline CDR1 reads MNHEY; CDR2 reads SVGAGI. The CDR3 consists of 13 residues. The CDR3 DNA sequence: TGTGCCAGCAGTTATTCAGGGGAAAATACGCAGTATTTT. This codes for CASSYSGENTQYF.

The CDR3 is CASRVGTNYGYTF. CDR3 sequence (DNA): TGTGCCAGCAGAGTAGGGACAAACTATGGCTACACCTTC. V usage is TRBV27 and J usage is TRBJ1-2, with D perhaps matching TRBD1 (6 bases). The length of the CDR3 is 13 residues. V lost 6 bases and J lost 2, with 10 bases in between. The germline gives CDR1 MNHEY, CDR2 SMNVEV (reference sequence).

The J gene is TRBJ1-4, the V gene TRBV6-1; 10 nucleotides align to TRBD1. The V segment lost 4 bases and the J segment 2 bases; nucleotides outside the gene matches: 7. CDR1 is MNHNS and CDR2 is SASEGT in the germline V gene. The CDR3 is made up of 17 amino acids. CDR3 nucleotides: TGTGCCAGCAGTGCCCGGGACAGGGGAGGGACTAATGAAAAACTGTTTTTT. The encoded protein is CASSARDRGGTNEKLFF.

This sequence joins TRBV18 and TRBJ1-4; no definite D call. The CDR3 contains 12 residues. Trimming stripped 6 bases from V and 7 bases from J, with 9 bases between. Germline V lookup: CDR1 KGHSH, CDR2 LQKENI. The CDR3 region is CASSAGSEKLFF. In nucleotides, the CDR3 is TGTGCCAGCTCTGCAGGTTCTGAAAAACTGTTTTTT.

J is TRBJ2-3 and V is TRBV5-1; 7 nucleotides agree with TRBD2. Germline values: CDR1 SGHRS, CDR2 YFSETQ. This CDR3 contains 14 residues. With 4 bases clipped from V and 4 bases from J, the junction kept 6 bases outside the gene matches. CDR3: CASSVVAGADTQYF. For the CDR3, the DNA is TGCGCCAGCAGCGTTGTGGCGGGAGCAGATACGCAGTATTTT.

The genes are TRBV6-6 and TRBJ1-3; D is undetermined. Between the trimmed V and J ends, which lost 1 base and 3 bases, there was a span of 7 bases. Germline V gene sequence: CDR1 MNHNY, CDR2 SVGAGI (reference sequence). The CDR3 totals 14 residues. The CDR3 coding sequence is TGTGCCAGCAGTTACTGGCCAGTTGGAAACACCATATATTTT. Translating gives CASSYWPVGNTIYF.

The chain is built from TRBV2 and TRBJ1-6; D call uncertain. The CDR3 is 14 amino acids. V lost 3 bases, J lost 4 bases, and 7 bases lay in between. CDR1 SNHLY and CDR2 FYNNEI come from the germline V gene. CDR3 sequence: CASSDGLYNSPLHF. DNA of the CDR3: TGTGCCAGCAGTGACGGTTTATATAATTCACCCCTCCACTTT.

The V gene is TRBV28, the J gene TRBJ1-5; D not certain. The germline V gene has CDR1 MDHEN and CDR2 SYDVKM. Trimming removed 3 bases from V and 4 bases from J, with 10 bases in between. The CDR3 spans 14 residues. CDR3 in DNA: TGTGCCAGCAGTTTCCCCAGCGAGAATCAGCCCCAGCATTTT. It is translated as CASSFPSENQPQHF.